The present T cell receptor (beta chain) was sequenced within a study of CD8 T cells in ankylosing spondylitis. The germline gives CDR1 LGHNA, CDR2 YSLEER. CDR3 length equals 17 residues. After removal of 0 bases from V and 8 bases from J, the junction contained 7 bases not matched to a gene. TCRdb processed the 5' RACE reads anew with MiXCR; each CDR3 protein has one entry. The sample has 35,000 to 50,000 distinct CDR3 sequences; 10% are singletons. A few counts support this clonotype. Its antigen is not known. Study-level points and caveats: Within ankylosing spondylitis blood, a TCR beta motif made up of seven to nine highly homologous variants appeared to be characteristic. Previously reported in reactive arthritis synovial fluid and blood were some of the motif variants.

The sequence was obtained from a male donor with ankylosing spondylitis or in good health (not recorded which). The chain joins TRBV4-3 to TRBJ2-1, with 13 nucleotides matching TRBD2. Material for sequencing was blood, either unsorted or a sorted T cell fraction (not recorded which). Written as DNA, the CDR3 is TGCGCCAGCAGCCAAGATGGGACTAGCGGGAACTTCCATGAGCAGTTCTTC. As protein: CASSQDGTSGNFHEQFF.